This passage covers 10 T cell receptor beta chains from one sample sequenced in a study of T-cell memory formation after mild COVID-19. TCRdb independently ran MiXCR on the 5' RACE reads; one entry per CDR3 protein. The table has under 40,000 distinct CDR3 sequences, roughly 7.5% seen once. Sequenced input: PBMCs or a T cell subset sorted from them (not recorded which). Receptors were obtained from a young man who had mild COVID-19 (a few samples of this study predate the infection). Cell type and time point are not known.

This clonotype came up many times. The CDR3 sequence: CASSLTSGGALDTQYF. The CDR3 DNA sequence: TGCGCCAGCAGCTTGACTAGCGGGGGGGCCTTAGATACGCAGTATTTT. The rearrangement uses TRBV5-1 and TRBJ2-3, with 13 bases that match TRBD2. The CDR3 has 16 amino acids. The ends lost 1 base at V and 5 bases at J; junction bases unmatched: 4. CDR1 and CDR2 (germline): SGHRS, YFSETQ. Full variable domain (remainder filled in from reference TRBV5-1 and TRBJ2-3): KAGVTQTPRYLIKTRGQQVTLSCSPISGHRSVSWYQQTPGQGLQFLFEYFSETQRNKGNFPGRFSGRQFSNSRSEMNVSTLELGDSALYLCASSLTSGGALDTQYFGPGTRLTVL.

Ten or more counts support this clonotype. The genes are TRBV20-1 and TRBJ2-5, with 7 bases lining up with TRBD1. The junction had 11 bases not matched to a gene; V was cut back by 0 bases and J by 4 bases. The CDR3 spans 16 residues. CDR1 is DFQATT and CDR2 is SNEGSKA in the germline V gene (reference sequence). The CDR3 coding sequence is TGCAGTGCTAGAGATCCGCGACAGGGTTTCGGAGAGACCCAGTACTTC. Translation: CSARDPRQGFGETQYF.

The sample holds many counts of this clonotype. The chain recombines TRBV29-1 with TRBJ2-5, with D possibly TRBD2 on 6 matching bases. Germline V lookup: CDR1 SQVTM, CDR2 ANQGSEA. V was trimmed by 7 bases and J by 4 bases, leaving 16 bases between them. The CDR3 consists of 13 residues. This chain's CDR3 is CSAAPTGVETQYF. The CDR3, as DNA: TGCAGCGCCGCCCCCACGGGGGTAGAGACCCAGTACTTC.

This clonotype was detected ten times or more. V usage is TRBV9 and J usage is TRBJ2-7, with 11 bases fitting TRBD2. V trimming: 0 bases; J trimming: 4 bases; junction bases outside the gene matches: 9. CDR3 length equals 17 residues. Germline lookup yields CDR1 SGDLS and CDR2 YYNGEE. The CDR3 DNA reads as TGTGCCAGCAGCGTAGCCGGGACTAGCGGTGCGATGTACGAGCAGTACTTC. Its translation is CASSVAGTSGAMYEQYF.

This clonotype was seen repeatedly, ten times or more. V and J are TRBV5-1 and TRBJ2-3; 9 nucleotides match TRBD1. The germline CDR1 and CDR2 sequences are SGHRS and YFSETQ. V lost 2 bases, J lost 4 bases, and 5 bases stayed unmatched. The CDR3 length is 15 residues. Here the CDR3 reads CASSLRTGEADTQYF. The CDR3 nucleotides read TGCGCCAGCAGCTTAAGGACAGGGGAGGCAGATACGCAGTATTTT.

This clonotype was detected ten times or more. V gene TRBV12-3 or TRBV12-4 combines with J gene TRBJ2-3, with D unresolved. V was clipped by 6 bases and J by 4 bases, with 14 bases between them. The CDR3 consists of 14 residues. The CDR3 loop is CASSARSGPDTQYF. In DNA, the CDR3 is TGTGCCAGCAGCGCCAGGTCCGGGCCAGATACGCAGTATTTT.

With respect to this clonotype: Since a much larger clone is just one base distant, this may be a read error. The chain combines TRBV5-1 with TRBJ2-3; no reliable D call. The CDR3 consists of 14 residues. Germline lookup yields CDR1 SGHRS and CDR2 YFSETQ. In nucleotides, the CDR3 is TGCGCCAGCAGCTTGGTCGGGCCCACAGATACGCCGTATTTT. It translates to CASSLVGPTDTPYF.

This clonotype occurred a few times. This sequence joins TRBV29-1 and TRBJ2-1; 7 bases align to TRBD2. Germline V gene data show CDR1 as SQVTM and CDR2 as ANQGSEA. CDR3 size: 15 residues. The V gene end was trimmed by 7 bases and the J gene end by 6 bases; junction bases not matched to a gene: 15. CDR3 DNA sequence: TGCAGCGACCTACCTGCTTCGACTAGCTCCAATGAGCAGTTCTTC. It yields the protein CSDLPASTSSNEQFF.

This clonotype occurred many times. The V call is TRBV7-9, the J call TRBJ2-3; no reliable D call. CDR1 and CDR2 (germline): SEHNR, FQNEAQ (reference sequence). The CDR3 covers 15 residues. V lost 1 base to trimming and J lost 4 bases, with 12 bases between them. For the CDR3, the DNA is TGTGCCAGCAGCTTAGTAGTTATTGGCCCAGATACGCAGTATTTT. Its protein is CASSLVVIGPDTQYF.

In its sample, this clonotype was seen many times. This clone may be a read error of a much larger clone one base away. The V gene is TRBV6-4, the J gene TRBJ2-3, with 10 bases that match TRBD2. Germline V gives CDR1 MRHNA, CDR2 SNTAGT. The length of the CDR3 is 15 residues. J lost 4 bases, V lost 0 bases, and 1 base had no gene match. The CDR3 spells CASSDSSGGPDTQYF. The CDR3 coding sequence is TGTGCCAGCAGTGACTCTAGCGGGGGGCCAGATACGCAGTATTTT.